The T cell receptor beta chain under discussion was sequenced for a study of blood T cells in healthy people across ages. Study-level points and caveats: TCR beta diversity per million T cells fell roughly linearly with age. Not knowing donor CMV status may have confounded expanded clonotype changes.

This clonotype was observed a single time. Its antigen is still unknown. The extraction recovered at least 5.5 micrograms of total RNA per sample. CDR3 length: 14 amino acids. Germline V CDR1 and CDR2: LGHNA, YNFKEQ. V was clipped by 4 bases and J by 4 bases; unmatched bases: 6. A sample-barcoded 5' primer and a J-beta primer mix were used in a second PCR of about 6 to 11 cycles. A tag from a template-switch adaptor with 12 random nucleotides marked each cDNA molecule. One entry per CDR3 protein results from TCRdb running MiXCR on the 5' RACE reads. The table shows 800,000 to 1,000,000 distinct CDR3 sequences, with roughly 48% occurring only once.

Sample: blood. This TCR derives from a man aged 25 to 45 in good health. The chain employs TRBV4-2 and TRBJ2-7, with TRBD2 matching over 8 bases. The CDR3 spells CASSPEREKYEQYF. DNA of the CDR3: TGTGCCAGCAGCCCTGAGCGGGAGAAGTACGAGCAGTACTTC.